The 25 T cell receptor beta chains presented below share a single source sample, sequenced in a study of blood T cell repertoires in COVID-19. The protocol was immunoSEQ multiplex PCR, while the TCRdb copy is restricted to in-frame clones and leaves out a portion. The sample consists of 75,000 to 90,000 clones, around 91% of them appearing once. Sequencing was carried out using peripheral blood. The receptor set was obtained from a woman in her 50s in a cohort sampled during active COVID-19.

The chain carries TRBV4-2 and TRBJ2-2; D possibly corresponds to TRBD1 (5 bases). This CDR3 comprises 17 residues. The germline gives CDR1 LGHNA, CDR2 YNFKEQ. The V gene lost 1 base and the J gene lost 0 bases, with 12 bases spanning the gap. CDR3 loop: CASSQVSGQANTGELFF. CDR3 bases: TGTGCCAGCAGCCAAGTTTCTGGACAAGCGAACACCGGGGAGCTGTTTTTT.

The rearrangement joins TRBV28 to TRBJ2-3; D remains ambiguous. Per germline, CDR1 MDHEN and CDR2 SYDVKM. The CDR3 spans 14 residues. Trimming stripped 5 bases from V and 0 bases from J, with 9 bases between. For the CDR3, the DNA is TGTGCCAGCAGTGCCGGCGGTAGCACAGATACGCAGTATTTT. As protein: CASSAGGSTDTQYF.

This sequence joins TRBV6-6 and TRBJ1-1, with D unclear. The ends were cut back, 8 bases at V and 2 bases at J, with 15 bases in the middle. From germline, CDR1 is MNHNY and CDR2 SVGAGI (reference sequence). The CDR3 runs to 14 residues. In nucleotides, the CDR3 is TGTGCCAGCGACTTAGGAACTTTCAACACTGAAGCTTTCTTT. It yields the protein CASDLGTFNTEAFF.

This rearrangement joins TRBV18 to TRBJ2-1, with TRBD2 matching over 10 bases. The junction had 2 bases not matched to a gene; V was cut back by 4 bases and J by 5 bases. The germline gives CDR1 KGHSH, CDR2 LQKENI. This CDR3 has 14 amino acids. As DNA, the CDR3 is TGTGCCAGCTCACTAGCGGGAGGTCACAATGAGCAGTTCTTC. Translated, it gives CASSLAGGHNEQFF.

The genes are TRBV13 and TRBJ2-2; TRBD2 agrees at 9 bases. The CDR3 has 16 residues. Trimming cost V 4 bases and J 1 base; bases outside gene matches: 4. Germline V CDR1 and CDR2: PRHDT, FYEKMQ (reference sequence). CDR3 in DNA: TGTGCCAGCAGCTGGCTAGCGGGGTGGAACACCGGGGAGCTGTTTTTT. Amino acids: CASSWLAGWNTGELFF. The full variable domain, rest sourced from reference TRBV13 and TRBJ2-2, is AAGVIQSPRHLIKEKRETATLKCYPIPRHDTVYWYQQGPGQDPQFLISFYEKMQSDKGSIPDRFSAQQFSDYHSELNMSSLELGDSALYFCASSWLAGWNTGELFFGEGSRLTVL.

The chain carries TRBV28 and TRBJ1-1; the match to TRBD1 covers 7 bases. V lost 5 bases and J lost 5; bases outside the gene matches: 8. The CDR3 runs 14 residues. Looked up from germline, CDR1 is MDHEN and CDR2 is SYDVKM. The DNA of the CDR3 is TGTGCCAGCAGTCCAGGGGACAGAGGAACTGAAGCTTTCTTT. Translated, it gives CASSPGDRGTEAFF.

This chain joins TRBV7-8 and TRBJ2-7; a weak D match, TRBD2 (5 bases). The CDR3 spans 17 residues. CDR1 and CDR2 from the germline V gene are SGHVS and FQNEAQ. V gave up 2 bases and J gave up 1 base, with 18 bases separating them. The CDR3 reads CASSLNPAGVGSYEQYF. CDR3 DNA: TGTGCCAGCAGCTTAAACCCCGCCGGGGTTGGATCCTACGAGCAGTACTTC.

The chain uses TRBV4-2 and TRBJ1-6; the D is unclear. This CDR3 is built from 12 residues. Germline V gene sequence: CDR1 LGHNA, CDR2 YNFKEQ. Trimming took off 2 bases at V and 8 bases at J, with 4 bases between the two ends. CDR3 protein: CASSQTDSPLHF. The CDR3 DNA follows: TGTGCCAGCAGCCAAACGGATTCACCCCTCCACTTT.

The rearrangement joins TRBV10-3 to TRBJ2-1, with D hard to call. CDR1 is ENHRY, CDR2 SYGVKD, per germline. Trimming pared 0 bases from V and 8 bases from J, leaving 8 bases between. This CDR3 region has 13 residues. The DNA of the CDR3 is TGTGCCATCAGTGAGTCAACAGTAGATGAGCAGTTCTTC. Translating gives CAISESTVDEQFF.

The DNA for the CDR3 is TGCAGCGTTACAGGGAGGGGGATGAACACTGAAGCTTTCTTT. Its translation: CSVTGRGMNTEAFF. This sequence joins TRBV29-1 and TRBJ1-1, with D tentatively TRBD1 (6 bases). There are 14 residues in the CDR3. The V and J ends lost 5 bases and 0 bases respectively, with 13 bases between them. Germline V gene data show CDR1 as SQVTM and CDR2 as ANQGSEA.

The chain couples TRBV5-1 to TRBJ2-1, with TRBD2 identical over 8 bases. The CDR3 is 16 amino acids. The ends lost 0 bases at V and 6 bases at J; junction bases unmatched: 8. The V gene's germline CDR1 is SGHRS and CDR2 YFSETQ. CDR3 nucleotide sequence: TGCGCCAGCAGCTTGGGGGAAATAGCGGGGTTCAATGAGCAGTTCTTC. It encodes CASSLGEIAGFNEQFF.

V gene TRBV2 combines with J gene TRBJ2-2; 8 bases line up with TRBD1. This CDR3 has 15 amino acids. V was clipped by 6 bases and J by 5 bases; unmatched bases: 8. Germline-derived CDR1 and CDR2 are SNHLY and FYNNEI. The CDR3 region is CASRRQGSDTGELFF. In DNA, the CDR3 is TGTGCCAGCAGACGACAGGGGAGTGATACCGGGGAGCTGTTTTTT.

This chain connects TRBV12-3 or TRBV12-4 to TRBJ2-5; TRBD1 matches at 10 bases. V shed 6 bases, J shed 7 bases, and the junction held 5 bases outside the gene matches. This CDR3 is 13 amino acids long. CDR3 protein: CASRTGGARTQYF. CDR3 nucleotides: TGTGCCAGCAGGACAGGGGGCGCACGGACCCAGTACTTC.

The chain uses TRBV3-1 (or the pseudogene TRBV3-2) and TRBJ2-7; 9 bases map to TRBD2. This CDR3 has 17 residues. V was pared by 3 bases and J by 4 bases, with 13 bases of the junction left unmatched. Germline CDR1 LGHDT, CDR2 YNNKEL (reference sequence). CDR3 sequence: CASSHEKVAGESYEQYF. DNA of the CDR3: TGTGCCAGCAGCCATGAGAAGGTAGCGGGAGAGTCGTACGAGCAGTACTTC.

The sample holds one count of this clone. The rearrangement uses TRBV27 and TRBJ2-3; 9 bases map to TRBD2. The CDR3 covers 16 residues. Germline V lookup: CDR1 MNHEY, CDR2 SMNVEV (reference sequence). Unmatched junction bases numbered 11, after V lost 7 bases and J lost 3 bases. CDR3 in DNA: TGTGCCAGCAAGTCGTGGCGGGAGGGCCAAACAGATACGCAGTATTTT. Its protein is CASKSWREGQTDTQYF.

The chain is built from TRBV6-5 and TRBJ2-7; 9 bases map to TRBD1. Germline lookup yields CDR1 MNHEY and CDR2 SVGAGI. This CDR3 has 15 amino acids. The junction had 7 bases not matched to a gene; V was cut back by 4 bases and J by 3 bases. CDR3 protein: CASSSPGQGVYEQYF. The CDR3 region has the DNA TGTGCCAGCAGTTCCCCGGGACAGGGAGTCTACGAGCAGTACTTC.

The chain uses TRBV6-1 and TRBJ2-1, with 7 positions matching TRBD2. J gave up 8 bases and V 2 bases, and 12 bases lay outside the gene matches. The CDR3 contains 16 residues. Germline V gene sequence: CDR1 MNHNS, CDR2 SASEGT. The CDR3, as DNA: TGTGCCAGCAGTGAACAGCGGGGCCTTCGGGCCGATGAGCAGTTCTTC. This gives the protein CASSEQRGLRADEQFF.

The chain links TRBV27 to TRBJ2-2; 7 bases are shared with TRBD2. CDR3 length equals 15 residues. The germline V gene encodes CDR1 MNHEY and CDR2 SMNVEV (reference sequence). The J segment lost 5 bases and the V segment lost 4 bases, leaving 7 bases of the junction unmatched. The CDR3 DNA follows: TGTGCCAGCAGTTCCGAAGGGGAGGGGACCGGGGAGCTGTTTTTT. This sequence encodes CASSSEGEGTGELFF.

This clone was observed a handful of times. The gene calls are TRBV20-1 and TRBJ2-3; 7 bases fit TRBD1. Germline values: CDR1 DFQATT, CDR2 SNEGSKA (reference sequence). V gave up 3 bases and J gave up 4 bases; unmatched junction bases: 7. The CDR3 spans 14 residues. The CDR3 sequence: CSASFRRGSDTQYF. As DNA, the CDR3 is TGCAGTGCTAGTTTCCGCAGGGGGTCAGATACGCAGTATTTT.

The chain is built from TRBV29-1 and TRBJ1-1, with D possibly TRBD1 on 6 matching bases. Germline-derived CDR1 and CDR2 are SQVTM and ANQGSEA. The CDR3 loop spans 14 amino acids. V shed 6 bases and J shed 2 bases, with 16 bases lying between them. CDR3 coding DNA: TGCAGCGTGGTGGACAGCTTCCGAAACACTGAAGCTTTCTTT. Translated: CSVVDSFRNTEAFF.

V and J are TRBV18 and TRBJ2-7, with TRBD1 matching over 7 bases. The J segment lost 1 base and the V segment lost 5 bases, leaving 5 bases of the junction unmatched. The length of the CDR3 is 14 residues. Germline V gene lookup returns CDR1 KGHSH and CDR2 LQKENI. CDR3 residues: CASSSVQGSYEQYF. In DNA, the CDR3 is TGTGCCAGCTCAAGTGTACAGGGGTCCTACGAGCAGTACTTC.

The rearrangement uses TRBV5-4 and TRBJ2-2; D remains unclear. There are 12 residues in the CDR3. Trimming cost V 4 bases and J 2 bases, with 3 bases left between them. Germline lookup yields CDR1 SGHNT and CDR2 YYREEE (reference sequence). This chain's CDR3 is CASSLNTGELFF. The CDR3 DNA is TGTGCCAGCAGCCTTAACACCGGGGAGCTGTTTTTT.

This rearrangement joins TRBV28 to TRBJ2-1; TRBD2 might be the D (5 bases). V was pared by 5 bases and J by 7 bases, with 24 bases between. CDR1 and CDR2 from the germline V gene are MDHEN and SYDVKM. The CDR3 loop spans 17 amino acids. The DNA for the CDR3 is TGTGCCAGCAGTCGCCCATCACTAGTGGGGATAGGGAATGAGCAGTTCTTC. Its protein is CASSRPSLVGIGNEQFF.

The V and J genes are TRBV20-1 and TRBJ2-7; 9 nucleotides agree with TRBD2. Trimming took 3 bases from V and 1 from J; bases not matched to a gene: 4. The CDR3 covers 14 residues. Germline V gene lookup returns CDR1 DFQATT and CDR2 SNEGSKA (reference sequence). The CDR3 reads CSASRAGGSYEQYF. For the CDR3, the DNA is TGCAGTGCTAGTCGCGCGGGAGGGTCCTACGAGCAGTACTTC.

This chain joins TRBV3-1 (or the pseudogene TRBV3-2) and TRBJ2-2, with TRBD2 matching over 7 bases. Losses at the gene ends were 4 bases for V and 6 bases for J; bases not matched to a gene: 17. The CDR3 consists of 18 residues. Germline assignment: CDR1 LGHDT and CDR2 YNNKEL (reference sequence). The CDR3 reads CASSLERGGLAKAGELFF. The DNA for the CDR3 is TGTGCCAGCAGCCTCGAACGGGGAGGGCTAGCTAAGGCCGGGGAGCTGTTTTTT.